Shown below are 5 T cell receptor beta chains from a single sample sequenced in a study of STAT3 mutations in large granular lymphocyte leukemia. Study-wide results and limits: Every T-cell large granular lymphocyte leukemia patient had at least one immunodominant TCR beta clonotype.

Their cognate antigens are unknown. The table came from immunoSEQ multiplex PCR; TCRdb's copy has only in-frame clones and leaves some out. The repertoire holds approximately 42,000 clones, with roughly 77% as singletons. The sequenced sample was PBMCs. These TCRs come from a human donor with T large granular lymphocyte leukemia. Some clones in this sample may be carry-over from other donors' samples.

The CDR3 DNA reads as TGCGCCAGCAGCCCTAGGACAGGAAACACCGGGGAGCTGTTTTTT. It yields the protein CASSPRTGNTGELFF. The chain carries TRBV5-1 and TRBJ2-2; 7 bases match TRBD1. Looked up from germline, CDR1 is SGHRS and CDR2 is YFSETQ. The V segment lost 4 bases and the J segment 2 bases; nucleotides outside the gene matches: 5. This CDR3 contains 15 residues.

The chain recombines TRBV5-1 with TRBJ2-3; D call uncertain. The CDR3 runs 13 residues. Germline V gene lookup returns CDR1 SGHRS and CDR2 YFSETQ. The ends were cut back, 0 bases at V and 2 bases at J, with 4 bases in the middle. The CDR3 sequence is CASSLGNTDTQYF. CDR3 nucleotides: TGCGCCAGCAGCTTGGGAAACACAGATACGCAGTATTTT.

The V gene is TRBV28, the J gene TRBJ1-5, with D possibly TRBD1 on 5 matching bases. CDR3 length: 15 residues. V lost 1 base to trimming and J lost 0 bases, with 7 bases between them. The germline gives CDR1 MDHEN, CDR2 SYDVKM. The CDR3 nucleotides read TGTGCCAGCAGTTTATTACAGGTTAGCAATCAGCCCCAGCATTTT. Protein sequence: CASSLLQVSNQPQHF.

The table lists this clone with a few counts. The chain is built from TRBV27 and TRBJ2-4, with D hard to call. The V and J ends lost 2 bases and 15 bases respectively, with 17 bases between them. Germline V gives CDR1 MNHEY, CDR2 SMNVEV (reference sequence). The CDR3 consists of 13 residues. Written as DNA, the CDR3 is TGTGCCAGCAGTTTAACGATAAGGAATCAGCCGTACTTC. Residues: CASSLTIRNQPYF.

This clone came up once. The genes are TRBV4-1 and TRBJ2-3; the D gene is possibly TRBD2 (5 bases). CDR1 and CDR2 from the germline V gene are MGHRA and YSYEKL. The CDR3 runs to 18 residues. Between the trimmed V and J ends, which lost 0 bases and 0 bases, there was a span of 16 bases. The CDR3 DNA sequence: TGCGCCAGCAGCCAAGATAGAATCCGGGGAGCTAGCACAGATACGCAGTATTTT. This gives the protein CASSQDRIRGASTDTQYF.